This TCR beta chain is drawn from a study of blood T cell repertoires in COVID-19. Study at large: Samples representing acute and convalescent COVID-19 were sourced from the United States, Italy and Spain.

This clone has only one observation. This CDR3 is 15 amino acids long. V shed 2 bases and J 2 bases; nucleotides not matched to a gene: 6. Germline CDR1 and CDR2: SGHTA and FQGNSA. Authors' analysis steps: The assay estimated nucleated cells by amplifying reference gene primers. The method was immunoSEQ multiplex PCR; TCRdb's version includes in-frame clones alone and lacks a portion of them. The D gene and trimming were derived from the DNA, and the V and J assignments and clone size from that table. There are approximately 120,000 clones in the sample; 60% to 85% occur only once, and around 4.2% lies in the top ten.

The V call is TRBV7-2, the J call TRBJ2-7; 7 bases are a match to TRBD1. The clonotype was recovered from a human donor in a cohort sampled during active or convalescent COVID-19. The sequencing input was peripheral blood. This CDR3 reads CASSLWGTETYEQYF. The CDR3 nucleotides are TGTGCCAGCAGCTTATGGGGGACAGAAACCTACGAGCAGTACTTC.